This T cell receptor (beta chain) was identified in a study of T-cell memory formation after mild COVID-19 (dated by TCRdb to the early 2020s). With regard to the full study: Most TCR sequence clusters were specific to one of the two donors. In a couple of donors, T-cell clones that expanded and contracted after mild COVID-19 were followed by sequencing TCRalpha and TCRbeta repertoires longitudinally. The cohort comprised two young, previously healthy adult volunteers, one female and one male. Paper-wide results and their limitations: The study covered only a couple of mild cases, and larger cohorts including severe cases with pre-infection samples were considered necessary. Clones that contracted from day 15 to 85 showed balanced CD4/CD8 phenotypes, whereas a second wave of clones that expanded from day 15 to 37 leaned towards CD4+. SARS-CoV-2 specificity was not confirmed for the second-wave clones peaking on day 37. Some responding clones were detected in pre-infection memory, suggesting pre-existing cross-reactive memory T cells joined the SARS-CoV-2 response. Contracting CD4+ clones appeared mostly in the CM and EM memory subsets, whereas CD8+ clones were enriched in EMRA.

From cysteine to phenylalanine, the CDR3 is 14 amino acids long. Solely the CDR3 DNA is kept, with 42 bases framed from the first base. CDR1 and CDR2 were assigned from the germline V gene as MNHNS and SASEGT. At the junction V is shortened by 2 bases and J by 3 bases, with 8 bases in between. TCRdb lists the instrument as Illumina NovaSeq 6000. Using 5'RACE with constant-segment primers, TCRalpha and TCRbeta cDNA libraries were constructed, with sample barcodes and unique molecular identifiers added in the process. RNA was extracted from every sample with Trizol reagent. Library amplification was performed in two PCR steps, and a second sample barcode and Illumina TruSeq adapters were introduced in the second step. The libraries were sequenced on an Illumina NovaSeq using 2 x 150 bp paired-end reads. Regarding the original processing steps: With migec v1.2.7, reads were demultiplexed and then collapsed into UMI-guided consensus sequences. Using mixcr v2.1.11, UMI consensuses were aligned to TRA and TRB V and J templates and then assembled into clonotypes. A clonotype was counted as expanded or contracted only when both edgeR and NoisET called the clonotype significant, with the noise models trained on biological replicates. For edgeR calls, the thresholds were a false discovery rate-adjusted p below 0.01 and a log2 fold-change of 1. As an exploratory analysis of dynamics, max-normalized trajectories of the 1000 most abundant clonotypes were examined with PCA combined with hierarchical clustering. The CD4 or CD8 phenotype of responding clones was assigned using the separately sequenced CD4+ and CD8+ repertoires. Starting from the raw public reads, TCRdb applied fastp trimming at Q25, assembled clones with MiXCR and retained in-frame beta chains. Every CDR3 protein is listed once, alongside the most common genes and DNA of its rows. These V and J calls originate from TCRdb's pipeline instead of the authors' own analysis. Recorded for this sample are approximately 48,000 distinct CDR3 sequences; approximately 7% of them occurred a single time. The top ten clones comprise roughly 1.4% of the sample.

Remarks on this clonotype: Its target antigen remains unknown. The record has no base qualities; no much larger clone is one base away.

Ficoll-Paque density gradient centrifugation was used to isolate PBMCs. This sequence originates from a man aged 18 to 35 who had mild COVID-19 (a few samples of this study predate the infection). The sample titles of this study are shuffled in the database, so cell type and time point are left out; the donor was told from shared clones. The sequenced material came from PBMCs or a T cell subset sorted from them (not recorded which). The rearranged chain carries TRBV6-1 and TRBJ2-1; too little of a D gene remains to name it. The sequenced DNA is TGTGCCAGCAGTGAACTTCCGGTCTACAATGAGCAGTTCTTC. Its protein product is CASSELPVYNEQFF.